This T cell receptor beta chain was observed in a study of blood T cell repertoires in COVID-19. The CDR3 runs 16 residues. Trimming stripped 0 bases from V and 7 bases from J, with 19 bases between. Germline CDR1 SGHDT, CDR2 YYEEEE. Study processing details: The authors estimated nucleated cell counts from reference gene primer amplification. Sequenced by immunoSEQ multiplex PCR; TCRdb stores in-frame clones only, minus some. Clonal size and the V and J genes are those of that table, whereas D and trimming came from the DNA. In the table there are about 160,000 clones, more than 75% of which are singletons. Donors in Cohort 3 who had recovered were those with two negative PCRs, healthcare professional clearance, or resolution of their symptoms.

This sequence originates from a woman aged 50 to 65 who had recovered from COVID-19. The chain employs TRBV5-6 and TRBJ1-2; TRBD1 is a possible D gene (5 bases). Sequenced material: PBMCs or T cells enriched from blood (not recorded which). The CDR3 is CASSLGGRGRYRGYTF. The CDR3 bases are TGTGCCAGCAGCTTGGGGGGCCGCGGGAGGTATCGTGGCTACACCTTC.